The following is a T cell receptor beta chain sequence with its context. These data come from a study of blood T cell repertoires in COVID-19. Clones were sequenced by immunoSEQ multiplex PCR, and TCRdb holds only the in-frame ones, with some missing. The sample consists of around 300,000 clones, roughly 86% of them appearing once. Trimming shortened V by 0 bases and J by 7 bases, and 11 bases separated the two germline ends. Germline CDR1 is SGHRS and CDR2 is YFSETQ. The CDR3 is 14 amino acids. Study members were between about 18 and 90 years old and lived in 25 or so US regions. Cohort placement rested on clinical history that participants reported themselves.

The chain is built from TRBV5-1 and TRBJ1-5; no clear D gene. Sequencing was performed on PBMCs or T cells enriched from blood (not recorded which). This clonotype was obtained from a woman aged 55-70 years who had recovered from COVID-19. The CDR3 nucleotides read TGCGCCAGCAGCTTGGGTGAGGTCTGGCAGCCCCAGCATTTT. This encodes CASSLGEVWQPQHF.